The 3 T cell receptor beta chains listed next were all sequenced from one sample in a study of blood T cell repertoires in COVID-19. Measured with immunoSEQ multiplex PCR; TCRdb has only the in-frame clones, and not every one. The top ten hold about 0.26% of the sample, which has some 670,000 clones, around 90% seen once. The sample taken for sequencing was peripheral blood. These receptors were taken from a woman aged 18-29 years with acute or convalescent COVID-19.

The chain is built from TRBV7-2 and TRBJ1-3; D ambiguous. Trimming took off 1 base at V and 4 bases at J, with 11 bases between the two ends. The CDR3 is 15 amino acids. From germline, CDR1 is SGHTA and CDR2 FQGNSA. Here the CDR3 reads CASSLGPGRGNTIYF. The DNA of the CDR3 is TGTGCCAGCAGCTTAGGCCCGGGAAGGGGAAACACCATATATTTT.

The chain combines TRBV5-4 with TRBJ1-2; TRBD1 is a possible D gene (6 bases). The CDR3 totals 14 residues. Trimming cost V 0 bases and J 6 bases, with 12 bases left between them. Germline CDR1 and CDR2: SGHNT and YYREEE (reference sequence). CDR3: CASSLGNRQDGYTF. CDR3 nucleotides: TGTGCCAGCAGCTTGGGGAATCGACAGGATGGCTACACCTTC.

The J gene is TRBJ2-7, the V gene TRBV3-1 (or the pseudogene TRBV3-2); TRBD2 matches 7 bases. Trimming cost V 1 base and J 4 bases; bases outside gene matches: 10. The CDR3 sequence is 16 residues long. Germline assignment: CDR1 LGHDT and CDR2 YNNKEL (reference sequence). In DNA form, the CDR3 reads TGTGCCAGCAGCCAAGTCAGTCCGGGAGGCGAGTACGAGCAGTACTTC. As protein: CASSQVSPGGEYEQYF.